This T cell receptor beta chain was recorded in a study of blood T cell repertoires in COVID-19. Study background: Sites across the United States, Italy and Spain contributed samples from acute and convalescent COVID-19. PBMCs, B-cell-depleted T cells, or T cells provided the cDNA or gDNA that made up the material.

This CDR3 is built from 14 residues. Germline CDR1 is SGHAT and CDR2 is FQNNGV. Trimming cost V 6 bases and J 0 bases; bases outside gene matches: 5. Original handling: Nucleated cell number was recorded as an estimate derived from reference gene primer amplification. The data were produced by immunoSEQ multiplex PCR, yet TCRdb's version contains in-frame clones alone and is incomplete. The V and J calls and clone size are taken from that table; D and trimming were inferred from the DNA. The profile covers about 41,000 clones, with over 75% appearing a single time and more than 30% taken by the ten largest.

The source of this sequence is a man between 40 and 49 years old with active or convalescent COVID-19. The chain couples TRBV11-2 to TRBJ2-7, with TRBD1 matching 7 bases. The sample taken for sequencing was peripheral blood. This CDR3 reads CASRGTVSSYEQYF. The CDR3 bases are TGTGCCAGCAGGGGGACAGTTAGCTCCTACGAGCAGTACTTC.